This is a list of T cell receptor beta chains from one sample in a study of STAT5B mutations in CD4+ large granular lymphocyte leukemia. Data came from immunoSEQ multiplex PCR; TCRdb stores just in-frame clones and leaves some out. The sample carries around 33,000 clones, more than 60% recorded once. The specimen sequenced was CD4+ T cells from blood buffy coats. Receptors were obtained from a human donor in good health. CDR3s include the opening cysteine and the closing phenylalanine or tryptophan. Each record gives: clone size, V gene, J gene, D gene, CDR3 DNA, CDR3 protein. A D gene is named only where the DNA matches it firmly. The size of a clone is reported for some rows only, either as once, few or many, or as a class for expanded clones.

NA	TRBV9	TRBJ2-7	TRBD2	TGTGCCAGCAGCGTAGCCAGCGGGGCTATCTACGAGCAGTACTTC	CASSVASGAIYEQYF
NA	TRBV5-4	TRBJ2-6	NA	TGTGCCAGCAGCTTGGGTCCCTCTGGGGCCAACGTCCTGACTTTC	CASSLGPSGANVLTF
few	TRBV5-1	TRBJ1-5	NA	TGCGCCAGCAGCTTGGGCGGGGGGGGTGACCAGCCCCAGCATTTT	CASSLGGGGDQPQHF
NA	TRBV29-1	TRBJ1-3	NA	TGCAGCGTTGAAGATTGGCAAGATGGGAACACCATATATTTT	CSVEDWQDGNTIYF
NA	TRBV29-1	TRBJ2-3	NA	TGCAGCGCCTCGGAGGGCGGGACGCAGTATTTT	CSASEGGTQYF
NA	TRBV19	TRBJ1-5	NA	TGTGCCAGTAGTATAGGGCAGGGATTCAATAATCAGCCCCAGCATTTT	CASSIGQGFNNQPQHF
NA	TRBV7-3	TRBJ2-5	NA	TGTGCCAGCAGCTTAACGGGCCCTCCCAAAGAGACCCAGTACTTC	CASSLTGPPKETQYF
NA	TRBV30	TRBJ1-3	NA	TGTGCCTGGAGAGGGGGTGTAATTGGAAACACCATATATTTT	CAWRGGVIGNTIYF
NA	TRBV6-5	TRBJ1-2	NA	TGTGCCACGACACGCGGGTCTAACTATGGCTACACCTTC	CATTRGSNYGYTF
once	TRBV6-5	TRBJ2-7	TRBD2	TGTGCCAGCAGTCACTTGGGACTAGGAGTTTTAAACGAGCAGTACTTC	CASSHLGLGVLNEQYF
NA	TRBV7-9	TRBJ1-2	NA	TGTGCCAGCAGCTTAGCGGTCCCCGAAGGCGGCTACACCTTC	CASSLAVPEGGYTF
NA	TRBV4-2	TRBJ2-1	NA	TGTGCCAGCAGCCAAGAAGGGGATAGGAGGGACAATGAGCAGTTCTTC	CASSQEGDRRDNEQFF
NA	TRBV5-1	TRBJ2-1	TRBD2	TGCGCCAGCAGCGATCTTACTAGCGGGTCCCCCAAAAGAAATGAGCAGTTCTTC	CASSDLTSGSPKRNEQFF